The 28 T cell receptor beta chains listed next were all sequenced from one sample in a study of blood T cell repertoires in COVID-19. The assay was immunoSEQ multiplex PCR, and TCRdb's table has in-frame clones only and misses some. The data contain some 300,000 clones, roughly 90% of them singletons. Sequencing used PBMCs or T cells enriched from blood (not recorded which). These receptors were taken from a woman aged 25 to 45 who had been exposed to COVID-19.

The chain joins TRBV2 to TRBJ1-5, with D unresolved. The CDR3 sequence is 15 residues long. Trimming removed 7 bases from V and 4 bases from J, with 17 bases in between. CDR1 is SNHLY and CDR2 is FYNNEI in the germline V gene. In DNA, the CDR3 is TGTGCCAGCACCGGTGCGCAGGCCGAGAATCAGCCCCAGCATTTT. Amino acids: CASTGAQAENQPQHF.

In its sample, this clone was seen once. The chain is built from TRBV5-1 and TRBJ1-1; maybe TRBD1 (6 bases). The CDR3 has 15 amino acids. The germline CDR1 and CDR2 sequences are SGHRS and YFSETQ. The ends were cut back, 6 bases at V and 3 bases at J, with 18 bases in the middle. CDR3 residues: CASTRGSPAYTEAFF. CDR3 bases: TGCGCCAGCACAAGGGGGTCTCCGGCGTACACTGAAGCTTTCTTT.

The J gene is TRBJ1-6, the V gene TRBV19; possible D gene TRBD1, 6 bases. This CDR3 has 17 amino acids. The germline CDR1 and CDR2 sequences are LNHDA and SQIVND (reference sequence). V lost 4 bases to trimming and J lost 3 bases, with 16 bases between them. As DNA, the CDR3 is TGTGCCAGTAGTACCCGACAGGTAGAAAGCTATAATTCACCCCTCCACTTT. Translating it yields CASSTRQVESYNSPLHF.

The CDR3 region has the DNA TGCAGTGCTAGTGACTCGACTAGCGGGCACTATGAGCAGTTCTTC. Translated, it gives CSASDSTSGHYEQFF. The rearrangement joins TRBV20-1 to TRBJ2-1; 10 bases align to TRBD2. Trimming took 3 bases from V and 8 from J; bases not matched to a gene: 10. Germline V CDR1 and CDR2: DFQATT, SNEGSKA (reference sequence). The CDR3 spans 15 residues.

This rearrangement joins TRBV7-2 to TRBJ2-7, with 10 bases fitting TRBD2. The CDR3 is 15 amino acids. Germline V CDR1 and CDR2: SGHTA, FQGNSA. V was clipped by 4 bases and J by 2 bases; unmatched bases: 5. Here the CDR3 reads CASSSVLAGAYEQYF. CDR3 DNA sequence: TGTGCCAGCAGCTCCGTCCTAGCGGGGGCCTACGAGCAGTACTTC.

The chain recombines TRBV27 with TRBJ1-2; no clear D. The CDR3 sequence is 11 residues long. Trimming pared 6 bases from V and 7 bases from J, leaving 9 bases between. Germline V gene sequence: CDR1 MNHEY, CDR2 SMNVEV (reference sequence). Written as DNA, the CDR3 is TGTGCCAGCAGAGGTCCGGGTGGCTACACCTTC. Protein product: CASRGPGGYTF.

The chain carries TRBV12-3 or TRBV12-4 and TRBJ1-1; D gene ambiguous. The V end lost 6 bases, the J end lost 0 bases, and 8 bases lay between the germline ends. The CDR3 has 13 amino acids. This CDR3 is CASREILNTEAFF. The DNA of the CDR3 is TGTGCCAGCAGAGAGATATTGAACACTGAAGCTTTCTTT.

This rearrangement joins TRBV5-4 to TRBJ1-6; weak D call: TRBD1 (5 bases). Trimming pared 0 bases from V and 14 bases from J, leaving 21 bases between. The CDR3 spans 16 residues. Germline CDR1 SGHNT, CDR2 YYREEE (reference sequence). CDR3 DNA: TGTGCCAGCAGCTTGGGGGCGGCAGGGCCCGAGCGGGCCCTCCACTTT. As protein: CASSLGAAGPERALHF. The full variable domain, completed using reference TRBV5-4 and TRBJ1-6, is ETGVTQSPTHLIKTRGQQVTLRCSSQSGHNTVSWYQQALGQGPQFIFQYYREEENGRGNFPPRFSGLQFPNYSSELNVNALELDDSALYLCASSLGAAGPERALHFGNGTRLTVT.

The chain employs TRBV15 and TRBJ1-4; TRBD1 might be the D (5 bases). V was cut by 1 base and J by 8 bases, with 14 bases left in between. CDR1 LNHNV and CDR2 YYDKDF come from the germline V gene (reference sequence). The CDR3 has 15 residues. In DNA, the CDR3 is TGTGCCACCAGCAGAGCATCAGGGATTTACGAAAAACTGTTTTTT. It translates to CATSRASGIYEKLFF. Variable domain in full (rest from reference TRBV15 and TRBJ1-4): DAMVIQNPRYQVTQFGKPVTLSCSQTLNHNVMYWYQQKSSQAPKLLFHYYDKDFNNEADTPDNFQSRRPNTSFCFLDIRSPGLGDTAMYLCATSRASGIYEKLFFGSGTQLSVL.

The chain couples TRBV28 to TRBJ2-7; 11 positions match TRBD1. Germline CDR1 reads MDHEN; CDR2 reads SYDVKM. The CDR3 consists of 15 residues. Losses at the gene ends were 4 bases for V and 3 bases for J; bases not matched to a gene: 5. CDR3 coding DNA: TGTGCCAGCAGTTCCGGGACAGGGGGTATCTACGAGCAGTACTTC. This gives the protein CASSSGTGGIYEQYF.

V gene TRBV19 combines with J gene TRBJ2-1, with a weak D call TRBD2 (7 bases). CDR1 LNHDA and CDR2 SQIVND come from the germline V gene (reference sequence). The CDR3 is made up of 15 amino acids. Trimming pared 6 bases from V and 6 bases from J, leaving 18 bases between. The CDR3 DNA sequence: TGTGCCAGTAGCGCCCGGGGGGCCCTATCCAATGAGCAGTTCTTC. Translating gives CASSARGALSNEQFF.

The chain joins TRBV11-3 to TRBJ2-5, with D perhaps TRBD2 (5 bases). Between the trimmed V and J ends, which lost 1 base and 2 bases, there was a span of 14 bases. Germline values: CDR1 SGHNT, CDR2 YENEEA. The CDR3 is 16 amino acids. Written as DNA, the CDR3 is TGTGCCAGCAGCTTAGGACTGGGCAGACTACAAGAGACCCAGTACTTC. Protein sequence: CASSLGLGRLQETQYF.

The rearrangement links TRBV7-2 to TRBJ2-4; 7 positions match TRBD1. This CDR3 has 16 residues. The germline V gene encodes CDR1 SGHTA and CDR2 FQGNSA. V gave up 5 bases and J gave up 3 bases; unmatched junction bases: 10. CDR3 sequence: CASSPGTVPFKNIQYF. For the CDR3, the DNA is TGTGCCAGCAGCCCCGGGACAGTCCCGTTCAAAAACATTCAGTACTTC.

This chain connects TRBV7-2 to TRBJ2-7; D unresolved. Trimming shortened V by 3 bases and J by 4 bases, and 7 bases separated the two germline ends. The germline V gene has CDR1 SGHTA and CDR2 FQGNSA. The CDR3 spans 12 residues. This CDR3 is CASSFLAYEQYF. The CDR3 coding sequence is TGTGCCAGCAGCTTTTTGGCTTACGAGCAGTACTTC.

The CDR3 sequence: CASSYRGGGYTF. The DNA of the CDR3 is TGTGCCAGCAGTTACCGGGGAGGGGGCTACACCTTC. The chain employs TRBV6-2 or TRBV6-3 and TRBJ1-2; D remains unclear. The CDR3 runs 12 residues. Germline values: CDR1 MNHEY, CDR2 SVGEGT. Trimming left V 2 bases short and J 8 bases short, with 9 bases between.

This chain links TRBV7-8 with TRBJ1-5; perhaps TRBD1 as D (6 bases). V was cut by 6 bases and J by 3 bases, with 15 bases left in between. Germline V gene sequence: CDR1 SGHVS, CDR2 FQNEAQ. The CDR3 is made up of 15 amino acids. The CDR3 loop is CASSRGRGPNQPQHF. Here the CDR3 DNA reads TGTGCCAGCAGTAGGGGGAGGGGCCCCAATCAGCCCCAGCATTTT.

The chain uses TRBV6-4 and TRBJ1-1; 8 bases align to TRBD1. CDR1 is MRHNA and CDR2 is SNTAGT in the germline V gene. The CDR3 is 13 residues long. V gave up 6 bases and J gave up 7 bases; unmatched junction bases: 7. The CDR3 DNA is TGTGCCAGCAGCAGGGGGCGGACGAGTGAAGCTTTCTTT. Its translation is CASSRGRTSEAFF.

The CDR3 DNA is TGTGCCAGCGGGACCGGGAGTAGCGGTTCACAGTTCTTC. It encodes CASGTGSSGSQFF. This sequence joins TRBV7-3 and TRBJ2-1; TRBD2 is a possible D gene (6 bases). The CDR3 spans 13 residues. Trimming stripped 8 bases from V and 13 bases from J, with 21 bases between. Germline V gene sequence: CDR1 SGHTA, CDR2 FQGTGA.

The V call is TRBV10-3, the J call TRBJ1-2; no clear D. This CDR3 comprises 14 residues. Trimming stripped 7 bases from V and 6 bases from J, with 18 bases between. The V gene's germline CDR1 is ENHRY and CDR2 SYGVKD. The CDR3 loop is CAITLEGSPDGYTF. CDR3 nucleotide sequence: TGTGCCATCACCCTCGAGGGCAGCCCCGATGGCTACACCTTC.

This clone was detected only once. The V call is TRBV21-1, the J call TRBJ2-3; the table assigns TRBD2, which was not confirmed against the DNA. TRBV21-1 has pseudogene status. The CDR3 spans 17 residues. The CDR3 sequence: CASSTARLAGVTDTQYF. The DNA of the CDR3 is TGTGCCAGCAGCACCGCTAGACTAGCGGGGGTGACAGATACGCAGTATTTT.

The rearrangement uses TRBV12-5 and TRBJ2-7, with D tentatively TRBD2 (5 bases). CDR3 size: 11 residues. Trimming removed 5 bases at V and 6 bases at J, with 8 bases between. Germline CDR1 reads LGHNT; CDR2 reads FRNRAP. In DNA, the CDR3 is TGTGCTAGTGGTGAGGGCCGCGAGCAGTACTTC. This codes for CASGEGREQYF.

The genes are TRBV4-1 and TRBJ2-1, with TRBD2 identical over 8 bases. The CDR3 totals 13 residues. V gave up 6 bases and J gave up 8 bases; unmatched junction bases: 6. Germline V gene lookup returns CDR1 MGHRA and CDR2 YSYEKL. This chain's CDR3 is CASSRRGDDEQFF. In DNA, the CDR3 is TGCGCCAGCAGTCGGCGGGGGGACGATGAGCAGTTCTTC.

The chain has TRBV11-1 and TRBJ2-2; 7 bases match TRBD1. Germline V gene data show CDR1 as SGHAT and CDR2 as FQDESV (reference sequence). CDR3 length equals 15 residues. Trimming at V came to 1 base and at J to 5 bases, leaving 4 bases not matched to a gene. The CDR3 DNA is TGTGCCAGCAGCTTAGTGACAGGGAAAACCGGGGAGCTGTTTTTT. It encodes CASSLVTGKTGELFF.

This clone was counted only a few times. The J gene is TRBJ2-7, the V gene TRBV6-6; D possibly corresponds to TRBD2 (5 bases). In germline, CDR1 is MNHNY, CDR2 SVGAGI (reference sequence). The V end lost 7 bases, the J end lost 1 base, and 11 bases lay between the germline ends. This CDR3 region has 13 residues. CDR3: CASMVGESYEQYF. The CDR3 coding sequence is TGTGCCAGCATGGTCGGGGAGTCCTACGAGCAGTACTTC.

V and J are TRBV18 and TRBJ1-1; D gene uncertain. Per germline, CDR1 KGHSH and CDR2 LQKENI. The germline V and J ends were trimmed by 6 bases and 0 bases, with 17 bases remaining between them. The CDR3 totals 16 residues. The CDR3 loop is CASSPRGFGMNTEAFF. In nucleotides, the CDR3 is TGTGCCAGCTCCCCCCGGGGTTTCGGCATGAACACTGAAGCTTTCTTT.

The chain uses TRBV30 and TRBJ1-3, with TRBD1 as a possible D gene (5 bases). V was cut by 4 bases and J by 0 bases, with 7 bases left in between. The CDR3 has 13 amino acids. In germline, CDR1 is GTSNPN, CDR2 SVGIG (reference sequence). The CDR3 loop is CAWTGYSGNTIYF. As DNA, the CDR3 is TGTGCCTGGACAGGGTACTCTGGAAACACCATATATTTT. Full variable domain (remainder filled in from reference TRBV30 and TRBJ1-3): SQTIHQWPATLVQPVGSPLSLECTVEGTSNPNLYWYRQAAGRGLQLLFYSVGIGQISSEVPQNLSASRPQDRQFILSSKKLLLSDSGFYLCAWTGYSGNTIYFGEGSWLTVV.

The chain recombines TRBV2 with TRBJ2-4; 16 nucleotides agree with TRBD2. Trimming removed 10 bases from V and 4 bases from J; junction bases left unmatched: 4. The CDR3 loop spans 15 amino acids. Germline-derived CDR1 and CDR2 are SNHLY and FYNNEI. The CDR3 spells CAKEGLAGGKNIQYF. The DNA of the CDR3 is TGTGCCAAGGAGGGACTAGCGGGGGGGAAAAACATTCAGTACTTC.

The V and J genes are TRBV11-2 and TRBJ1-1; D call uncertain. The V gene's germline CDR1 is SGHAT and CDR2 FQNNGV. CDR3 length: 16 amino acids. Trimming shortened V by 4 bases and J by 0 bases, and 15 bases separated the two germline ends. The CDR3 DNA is TGTGCCAGCAGCTCCGGGTATGGAGCCTTGAACACTGAAGCTTTCTTT. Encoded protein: CASSSGYGALNTEAFF.